This T cell receptor beta chain was recorded in a study of CD8 T cells in ankylosing spondylitis. Findings and caveats of the study: It appeared that ankylosing spondylitis blood was characterized by a TCR beta motif of under ten highly homologous variants.

A quantitative 5'-RACE method, one with molecular barcodes, was used to make TCR beta libraries. Using its own MiXCR run on the 5' RACE reads, TCRdb lists one record per CDR3 protein. The data contain approximately 500,000 distinct CDR3 sequences, roughly 13% of them seen just once; the ten biggest clones take up under 7.5%. There are many counts of this clonotype. Its matching antigen is unknown. The length of the CDR3 is 14 residues. Germline-derived CDR1 and CDR2 are ENHRY and SYGVKD. Between the trimmed V and J ends, which lost 0 bases and 6 bases, there was a span of 11 bases. The chain uses TRBV10-3 and TRBJ1-1; D perhaps matches TRBD1 (5 bases). The sample consisted of blood, either unsorted or a sorted T cell fraction (not recorded which). This receptor was obtained from a male donor with ankylosing spondylitis. The CDR3 protein is CAISESKGRAEAFF. The DNA of the CDR3 is TGTGCCATCAGTGAGTCGAAGGGGAGGGCTGAAGCTTTCTTT.